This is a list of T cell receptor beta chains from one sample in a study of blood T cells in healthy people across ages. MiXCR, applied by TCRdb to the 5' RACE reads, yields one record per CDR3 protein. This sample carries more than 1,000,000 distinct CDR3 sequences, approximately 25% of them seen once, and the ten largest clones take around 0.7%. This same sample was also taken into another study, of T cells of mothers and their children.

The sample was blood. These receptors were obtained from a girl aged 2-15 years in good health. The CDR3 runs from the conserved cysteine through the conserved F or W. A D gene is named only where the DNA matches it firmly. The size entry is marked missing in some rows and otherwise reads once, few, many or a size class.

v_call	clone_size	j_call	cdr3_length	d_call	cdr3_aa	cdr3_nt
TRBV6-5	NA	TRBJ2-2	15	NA	CASSYDRPNTGELFF	TGTGCCAGCAGTTACGACCGGCCAAACACCGGGGAGCTGTTTTTT
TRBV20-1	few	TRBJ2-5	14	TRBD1	CSATSGGLGETQYF	TGCAGTGCTACTTCAGGGGGCTTGGGTGAGACCCAGTACTTC
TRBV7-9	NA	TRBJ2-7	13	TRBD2	CASSRGGEREQYF	TGTGCCAGCAGCCGGGGGGGGGAGCGGGAGCAGTACTTC
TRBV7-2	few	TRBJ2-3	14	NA	CASSLMGPTDTQYF	TGTGCCAGCAGCTTAATGGGACCCACAGATACGCAGTATTTT
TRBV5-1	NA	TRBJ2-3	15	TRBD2	CASSFSGTRGDTQYF	TGCGCCAGCAGTTTTAGCGGGACCAGGGGAGATACGCAGTATTTT
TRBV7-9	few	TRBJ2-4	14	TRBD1	CASSFSGQGDIQYF	TGTGCCAGCAGCTTCTCTGGACAGGGGGACATTCAGTACTTC
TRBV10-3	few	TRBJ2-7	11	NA	CATGLLYEQYF	TGTGCCACTGGACTTCTCTACGAGCAGTACTTC
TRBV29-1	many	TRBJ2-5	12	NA	CSATEPQETQYF	TGCAGCGCCACCGAGCCCCAAGAGACCCAGTACTTC
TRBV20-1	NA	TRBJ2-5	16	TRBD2	CSASSPYAAGGKTQYF	TGCAGTGCTAGTTCACCGTACGCAGCGGGAGGGAAGACCCAGTACTTC
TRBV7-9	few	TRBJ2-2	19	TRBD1	CASSEDHKEGALVTGELFF	TGTGCCAGCAGCGAAGACCACAAAGAGGGGGCCCTTGTCACCGGGGAGCTGTTTTTT
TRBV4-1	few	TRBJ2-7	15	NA	CASSQDPAGVYEQYF	TGCGCCAGCAGCCAAGATCCGGCAGGGGTCTACGAGCAGTACTTC
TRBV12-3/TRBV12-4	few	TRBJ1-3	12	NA	CASMELGNTIYF	TGTGCCAGCATGGAGCTAGGAAACACCATATATTTT
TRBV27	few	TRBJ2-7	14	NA	CASSLTDRNYEQYF	TGTGCCAGCAGTTTAACGGACAGAAATTACGAGCAGTACTTC
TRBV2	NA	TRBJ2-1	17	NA	CASSESETGVSYNEQFF	TGTGCCAGCAGTGAATCTGAAACCGGAGTCTCCTACAATGAGCAGTTCTTC
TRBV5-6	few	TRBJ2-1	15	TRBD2	CASSLLTSGLGEQFF	TGTGCCAGCAGCTTGTTGACTAGCGGGTTAGGTGAGCAGTTCTTC
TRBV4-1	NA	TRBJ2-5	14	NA	CASSPYRVEETQYF	TGCGCCAGCAGCCCATACAGGGTGGAAGAGACCCAGTACTTC
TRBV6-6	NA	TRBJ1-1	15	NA	CASSYSMTSPPGAFF	TGTGCCAGCAGTTACTCGATGACTTCCCCGCCTGGAGCTTTCTTT
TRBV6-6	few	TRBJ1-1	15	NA	CASSYSSGGNTEAFF	TGTGCCAGCAGTTACTCAAGCGGGGGGAACACTGAAGCTTTCTTT
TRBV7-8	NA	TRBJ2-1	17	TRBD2	CASSPDLAGARNNEQFF	TGTGCCAGCAGCCCAGATCTAGCGGGGGCCCGAAACAATGAGCAGTTCTTC
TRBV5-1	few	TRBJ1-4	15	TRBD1	CASSLSGTGNEKLFF	TGCGCCAGCAGCCTCTCCGGGACAGGGAATGAAAAACTGTTTTTT
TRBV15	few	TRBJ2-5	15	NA	CATSRDSALLGTQYF	TGTGCCACCAGCAGAGATAGTGCACTTCTGGGGACCCAGTACTTC
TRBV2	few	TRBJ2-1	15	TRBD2	CASKAGTSGSVRQFF	TGTGCCAGCAAGGCCGGGACTAGCGGGTCAGTTCGGCAGTTCTTC